This T cell receptor (beta chain) was recovered during a study of graft-versus-host responses after intestinal transplantation. General observations from the study: The presence of high graft-versus-host to host-versus-graft clonal ratios in allografts characterized patients with graft-donor T cell macrochimerism.

Libraries were prepared by immunoSEQ multiplex PCR; TCRdb keeps only in-frame clonotypes and omits some of them. The sample holds 85,000 to 130,000 clones, 87% seen once. With regard to this clone: Its antigen is unknown.

Trimming cost V 3 bases and J 6 bases; bases outside gene matches: 6. In germline, CDR1 is SGHDT, CDR2 YYEEEE. The CDR3 totals 14 residues. The chain links TRBV5-6 to TRBJ2-1; 7 nucleotides align to TRBD1. Sequenced here: unstimulated CD4+ T cells sorted from spleen or lymph node cells, sampled before intestinal transplant. This receptor was identified in a human donor who received an intestinal transplant. The CDR3 is CASSWGSGGNEQFF. The CDR3 DNA is TGTGCCAGCAGCTGGGGGTCAGGGGGCAATGAGCAGTTCTTC.